Shown below are 22 T cell receptor beta chains from a single sample sequenced in a study of post-analysis software for immune sequencing data. The study, taken as a whole, reports: TRBV segments more frequent in patients than in controls numbered about 5 and included TRBV5-6, TRBV5-1 and TRBV20-1.

These TCRs are of unknown antigen specificity. The TCR beta cDNA libraries carried unique molecular identifiers. MiXCR, run by TCRdb on the PCR reads, gives a single entry per CDR3 protein. The table shows 180,000 or so distinct CDR3 sequences, with approximately 28% occurring only once. Material: blood. The receptors stem from a girl aged 2-17 years with multiple sclerosis.

This clonotype was seen many times. J is TRBJ2-7 and V is TRBV29-1; D is unclear. Germline CDR1 is SQVTM and CDR2 is ANQGSEA. The CDR3 covers 14 residues. Trimming removed 4 bases from V and 2 bases from J, with 15 bases in between. CDR3 DNA sequence: TGCAGCGTTGTGCGCCCTACGGCCACCTACGAGCAGTACTTC. This sequence encodes CSVVRPTATYEQYF.

This clonotype was observed at least ten times. The chain has TRBV29-1 and TRBJ2-3; possibly TRBD1 or TRBD2 for D (5 bases each). The germline V gene has CDR1 SQVTM and CDR2 ANQGSEA. V was pared by 1 base and J by 1 base, with 18 bases between. CDR3 length: 17 residues. CDR3 residues: CSVEGGTGWRGTDTQYF. In nucleotides, the CDR3 is TGCAGCGTTGAAGGAGGGACCGGTTGGAGAGGCACAGATACGCAGTATTTT.

The CDR3 region is CASSSVPNTGELFF. The CDR3, as DNA: TGTGCCAGCTCCTCAGTTCCGAACACCGGGGAGCTGTTTTTT. V is TRBV7-9 and J is TRBJ2-2; no firm D call. V lost 8 bases and J lost 0, with 10 bases in between. CDR3 length: 14 amino acids. Germline lookup yields CDR1 SEHNR and CDR2 FQNEAQ (reference sequence).

This clonotype was detected only a few times. V is TRBV20-1 and J is TRBJ2-1; 8 positions agree with TRBD2. This CDR3 contains 14 residues. The germline V gene encodes CDR1 DFQATT and CDR2 SNEGSKA (reference sequence). V gave up 5 bases and J gave up 9 bases; unmatched junction bases: 12. The CDR3 DNA follows: TGCAGTGCTGATCCGGGACTAGACAGCGGTGAGCAGTTCTTC. As protein: CSADPGLDSGEQFF.

In its sample, this clonotype was seen many times. The chain carries TRBV5-1 and TRBJ2-1; 8 bases map to TRBD2. Germline V gene sequence: CDR1 SGHRS, CDR2 YFSETQ. The V and J ends lost 4 bases and 0 bases, in that order; junction bases with no gene match: 6. CDR3 length: 16 amino acids. CDR3 DNA: TGCGCCAGCAGCCCTCTAGCGGGCTTCTCCTACAATGAGCAGTTCTTC. Translation: CASSPLAGFSYNEQFF.

There are many counts of this clonotype. CDR3 loop: CASSTRDPPYEQYF. The CDR3 DNA sequence: TGTGCCAGCAGCACCCGGGACCCTCCCTACGAGCAGTACTTC. The V gene is TRBV7-9, the J gene TRBJ2-7; D may be TRBD1 or TRBD2 (5 bases each). Looked up from germline, CDR1 is SEHNR and CDR2 is FQNEAQ (reference sequence). This CDR3 has 14 amino acids. The V gene lost 5 bases and the J gene lost 2 bases, with 13 bases spanning the gap.

Concerning this clonotype itself: One end of the junction fails to match germline, which may point to a read error. The chain has TRBV7-2 and TRBJ2-5, with D tentatively TRBD2 (6 bases). TRBJ2-7 matches the DNA end more closely, so the J call is doubtful. This CDR3 is built from 13 residues. The germline V gene has CDR1 SGHTA and CDR2 FQGNSA. The CDR3 coding sequence is TGTGCCAGCAACTTAGTCAGGAGGGACGAGCAGTACTTC. It is translated as CASNLVRRDEQYF.

The chain is built from TRBV29-1 and TRBJ2-2, with 10 nucleotides matching TRBD2. CDR3 size: 12 residues. Germline-derived CDR1 and CDR2 are SQVTM and ANQGSEA. J gave up 15 bases and V 8 bases, and 12 bases lay outside the gene matches. Written as DNA, the CDR3 is TGCAGCATCGAGACTAGCGGGCTCATATTGTTTTTT. It yields the protein CSIETSGLILFF.

This clonotype has just a few counts. The chain is built from TRBV20-1 and TRBJ1-5; possibly TRBD1 for D (5 bases). The CDR3 loop spans 12 amino acids. Per the germline V gene, CDR1 is DFQATT and CDR2 is SNEGSKA (reference sequence). Trimming took off 6 bases at V and 3 bases at J, with 9 bases between the two ends. CDR3 loop: CSARQNNQPQHF. CDR3 DNA: TGCAGTGCCAGACAGAACAATCAGCCCCAGCATTTT.

Turning to this clonotype: At one of its ends the junction is not consistent with the germline gene, which may arise from a read error. The V and J genes are TRBV5-1 and TRBJ2-5, with D perhaps matching TRBD1 (6 bases). This CDR3 is 16 amino acids long. CDR1 and CDR2 from the germline V gene are SGHRS and YFSETQ. Here the CDR3 DNA reads TGCGCCAGCAGCTTGATACCGTCAGGGGTTATGGAGACCCAGTGCTTC. Translating gives CASSLIPSGVMETQCF.

The chain recombines TRBV3-1 with TRBJ2-7, with D perhaps matching TRBD2 (6 bases). The CDR3 consists of 17 residues. Germline CDR1 is LGHDT and CDR2 is YNNKEL (reference sequence). V shed 0 bases and J shed 2 bases, with 17 bases lying between them. The CDR3 DNA reads TGTGCCAGCAGCCAAGATCTGACTGAGGGGACTCCCTACGAGCAGTACTTC. It yields the protein CASSQDLTEGTPYEQYF.

J is TRBJ1-5 and V is TRBV7-2; no clear D gene. CDR1 and CDR2 from the germline V gene are SGHTA and FQGNSA. Trimming pared 0 bases from V and 7 bases from J, leaving 10 bases between. CDR3 size: 14 residues. The CDR3 coding sequence is TGTGCCAGCAGCTTAGCAGGGCGGCAACAGCCCCAGCATTTT. The encoded protein is CASSLAGRQQPQHF.

This clonotype was picked up many times. The J gene is TRBJ2-3, the V gene TRBV30; D gene uncertain. CDR1 is GTSNPN and CDR2 is SVGIG in the germline V gene (reference sequence). Between the trimmed V and J ends, which lost 0 bases and 2 bases, there was a span of 9 bases. The CDR3 totals 14 residues. CDR3 DNA: TGTGCCTGGAGTGTAAGGCAGCCCACAGATACGCAGTATTTT. It is translated as CAWSVRQPTDTQYF.

This clonotype appeared many times. The rearrangement joins TRBV7-2 to TRBJ2-7; 10 bases are a match to TRBD2. Per the germline V gene, CDR1 is SGHTA and CDR2 is FQGNSA. J gave up 2 bases and V 5 bases, and 6 bases lay outside the gene matches. This CDR3 contains 15 residues. CDR3 sequence (DNA): TGTGCCAGCAGCCCCAGGACTAGCGGAACCTACGAGCAGTACTTC. This translates into CASSPRTSGTYEQYF.

The chain carries TRBV12-3 or TRBV12-4 and TRBJ2-5; 7 nucleotides align to TRBD1. This CDR3 contains 13 residues. V dropped 6 bases and J dropped 1; count of bases not matched to a gene: 2. This chain's CDR3 is CASRGQAQETQYF. The CDR3 nucleotides are TGTGCCAGCAGAGGACAGGCCCAAGAGACCCAGTACTTC.

The chain links TRBV2 to TRBJ1-5, with D possibly TRBD1 on 6 matching bases. This CDR3 comprises 14 residues. Trimming took 5 bases from V and 5 from J, leaving 13 bases between them. Per the germline V gene, CDR1 is SNHLY and CDR2 is FYNNEI. CDR3 sequence (DNA): TGTGCCAGCAGTTCATCGGCAGGGGATCAGCCCCAGCATTTT. This codes for CASSSSAGDQPQHF.

This chain uses TRBV28 with TRBJ1-6; D gene ambiguous. The CDR3 sequence is 14 residues long. V lost 7 bases to trimming and J lost 10 bases, with 17 bases between them. In germline, CDR1 is MDHEN, CDR2 SYDVKM. The CDR3, as DNA: TGTGCCAGCATACGTGGGCAGAGAAGCTCACCCCTCCACTTT. It encodes CASIRGQRSSPLHF.

The V and J genes are TRBV14 and TRBJ1-5; D not certain. The CDR3 is 14 amino acids. The V end lost 3 bases, the J end lost 3 bases, and 9 bases lay between the germline ends. Germline values: CDR1 SGHDN, CDR2 FVKESK. The chain's CDR3 is CASSHGGNNQPQHF. CDR3 sequence (DNA): TGTGCCAGCAGCCACGGCGGTAACAATCAGCCCCAGCATTTT.

The chain is built from TRBV12-3 or TRBV12-4 and TRBJ2-3; D possibly uses TRBD1 or TRBD2 (5 bases each). V lost 1 base, J lost 1 base, and 12 bases lay in between. The CDR3 covers 16 residues. The DNA for the CDR3 is TGTGCCAGCAGTTTAGTTCCTGGGGGAGGCACAGATACGCAGTATTTT. This translates into CASSLVPGGGTDTQYF.

With respect to this clonotype: Since a much larger clone is just one base distant, this may be a read error. The chain links TRBV29-1 to TRBJ2-7; TRBD2 aligns across 14 bases. This CDR3 is 16 amino acids long. Germline lookup yields CDR1 SQVTM and CDR2 ANQGSEA. V lost 7 bases and J lost 7; bases outside the gene matches: 15. CDR3 nucleotide sequence: TGCAGCGCCCAGGGACTAGCGGGAGAGTTCTACAATGAGCAGTACTTC. This codes for CSAQGLAGEFYNEQYF.

The chain links TRBV28 to TRBJ2-3; tentatively, D is TRBD1 (6 bases). The germline V gene encodes CDR1 MDHEN and CDR2 SYDVKM. With 3 bases removed from V and 1 base from J, the gap between germline ends came to 14 bases. The CDR3 is 16 residues long. Written as DNA, the CDR3 is TGTGCCAGCAGTTTGGATCGGCCAGGGGGCACAGATACGCAGTATTTT. Translation: CASSLDRPGGTDTQYF.

V and J are TRBV3-1 and TRBJ1-6; a possible D gene is TRBD1 (5 bases). CDR1 and CDR2 from the germline V gene are LGHDT and YNNKEL (reference sequence). This CDR3 region has 15 residues. Trimming shortened V by 4 bases and J by 3 bases, and 10 bases separated the two germline ends. The CDR3 loop reads CASSPDTGYNSPLHF. CDR3 DNA sequence: TGTGCCAGCAGCCCCGACACAGGCTATAATTCACCCCTCCACTTT.